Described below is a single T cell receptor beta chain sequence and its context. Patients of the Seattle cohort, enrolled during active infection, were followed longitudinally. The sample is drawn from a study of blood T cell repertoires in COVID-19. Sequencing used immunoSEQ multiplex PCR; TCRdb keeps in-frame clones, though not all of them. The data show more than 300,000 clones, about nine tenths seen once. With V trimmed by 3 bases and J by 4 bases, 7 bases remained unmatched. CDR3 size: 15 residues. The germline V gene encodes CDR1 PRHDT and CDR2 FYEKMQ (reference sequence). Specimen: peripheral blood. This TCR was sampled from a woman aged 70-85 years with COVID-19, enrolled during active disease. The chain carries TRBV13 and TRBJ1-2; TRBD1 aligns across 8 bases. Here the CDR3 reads CASSLGQGARYGYTF. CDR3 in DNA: TGTGCCAGCAGCTTGGGTCAGGGGGCGCGCTATGGCTACACCTTC.